This T cell receptor (beta chain) was recovered during a study of T cell clonotyping in hematopoietic cell transplantation. Study conclusions and caveats: Few recipient clonotypes overlapped donors; over 97% were de novo at given depth. Recipient TCR diversity dropped after transplant; expanded clonotypes rose from day 30 to 180.

Recipient blood drawn about 28 days pretransplant and days 30, 100, 180 after. Germline lookup yields CDR1 SGHVS and CDR2 FQNEAQ. This CDR3 has 17 residues. V lost 5 bases and J lost 4; bases outside the gene matches: 17. This clone was detected once. The antigen remains undetermined. Sequencing used immunoSEQ multiplex PCR; TCRdb keeps in-frame clones, though not all of them. This table has around 7,300 clones, over 95% appearing once. This sequence joins TRBV7-8 and TRBJ2-7; 7 nucleotides agree with TRBD2. Sequencing was performed on PBMCs, taken 30 days after allogeneic stem cell transplant. The clonotype comes from a male patient aged 55 to 70 who had an allogeneic stem cell transplant from a related donor, so the T cells may come from the graft donor. Some clones in this sample may be carry-over from other donors' samples. CDR3: CASSLRLARDYPYEQYF. The CDR3 DNA reads as TGTGCCAGCAGCCTAAGACTCGCGCGGGACTACCCATACGAGCAGTACTTC.